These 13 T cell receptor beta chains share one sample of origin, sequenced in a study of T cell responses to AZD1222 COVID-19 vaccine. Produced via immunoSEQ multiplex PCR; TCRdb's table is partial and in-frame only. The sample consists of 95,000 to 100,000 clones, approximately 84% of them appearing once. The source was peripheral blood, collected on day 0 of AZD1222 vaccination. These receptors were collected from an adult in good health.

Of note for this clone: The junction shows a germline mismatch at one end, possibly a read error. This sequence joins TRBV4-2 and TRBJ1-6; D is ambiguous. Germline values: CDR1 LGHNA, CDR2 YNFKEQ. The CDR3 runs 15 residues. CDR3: CASSQVFTYNSPLHF. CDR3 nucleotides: TGTGCCAGCAGCCAAGTCTTCACCTACAATTCACCCCTCCACTTT.

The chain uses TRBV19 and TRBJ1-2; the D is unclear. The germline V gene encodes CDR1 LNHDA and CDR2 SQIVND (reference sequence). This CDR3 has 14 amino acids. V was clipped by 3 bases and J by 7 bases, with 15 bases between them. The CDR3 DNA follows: TGTGCCAGTAGTATTGGGGTGTCAACCACTGGCTACACCTTC. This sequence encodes CASSIGVSTTGYTF.

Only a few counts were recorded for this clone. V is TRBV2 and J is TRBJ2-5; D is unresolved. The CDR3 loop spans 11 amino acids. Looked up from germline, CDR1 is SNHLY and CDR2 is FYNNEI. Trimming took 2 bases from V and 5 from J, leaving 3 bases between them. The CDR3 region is CASSERETQYF. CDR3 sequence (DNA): TGTGCCAGCAGTGAAAGGGAGACCCAGTACTTC.

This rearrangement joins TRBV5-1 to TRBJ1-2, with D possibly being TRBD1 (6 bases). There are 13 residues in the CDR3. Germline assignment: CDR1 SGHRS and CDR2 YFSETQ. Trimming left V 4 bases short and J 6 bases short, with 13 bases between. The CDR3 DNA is TGCGCCAGCAGCCCGGCCGGGACAAATGGCTACACCTTC. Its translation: CASSPAGTNGYTF. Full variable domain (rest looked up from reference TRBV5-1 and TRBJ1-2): KAGVTQTPRYLIKTRGQQVTLSCSPISGHRSVSWYQQTPGQGLQFLFEYFSETQRNKGNFPGRFSGRQFSNSRSEMNVSTLELGDSALYLCASSPAGTNGYTFGSGTRLTVV.

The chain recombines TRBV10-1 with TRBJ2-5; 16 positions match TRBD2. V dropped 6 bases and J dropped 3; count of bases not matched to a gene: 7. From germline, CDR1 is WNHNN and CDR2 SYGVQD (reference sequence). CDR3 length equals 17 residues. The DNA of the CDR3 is TGCGCCAGCAGCGCCGGGACTAGCGGGAGGGTCAAAGAGACCCAGTACTTC. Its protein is CASSAGTSGRVKETQYF.

CDR3 in DNA: TGTGCCAGCAGACTAACAGGAACTAATAACTATGGCTACACCTTC. It encodes CASRLTGTNNYGYTF. The chain uses TRBV11-2 and TRBJ1-2; tentatively, D is TRBD1 (5 bases). The V gene lost 6 bases and the J gene lost 1 base, with 15 bases spanning the gap. CDR1 and CDR2 (germline): SGHAT, FQNNGV. The CDR3 length is 15 residues.

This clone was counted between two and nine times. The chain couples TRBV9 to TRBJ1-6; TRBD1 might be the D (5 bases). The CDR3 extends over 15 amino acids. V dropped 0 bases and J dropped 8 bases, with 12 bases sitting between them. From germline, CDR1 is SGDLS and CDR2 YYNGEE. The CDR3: CASSVEAGTDSPLHF. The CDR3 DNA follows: TGTGCCAGCAGCGTAGAGGCAGGGACTGATTCACCCCTCCACTTT.

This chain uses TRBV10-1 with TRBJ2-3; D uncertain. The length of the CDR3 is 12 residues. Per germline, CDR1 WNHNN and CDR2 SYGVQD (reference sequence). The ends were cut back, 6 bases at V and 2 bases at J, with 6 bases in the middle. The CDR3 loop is CASSPNTDTQYF. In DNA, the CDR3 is TGCGCCAGCAGCCCTAACACAGATACGCAGTATTTT.

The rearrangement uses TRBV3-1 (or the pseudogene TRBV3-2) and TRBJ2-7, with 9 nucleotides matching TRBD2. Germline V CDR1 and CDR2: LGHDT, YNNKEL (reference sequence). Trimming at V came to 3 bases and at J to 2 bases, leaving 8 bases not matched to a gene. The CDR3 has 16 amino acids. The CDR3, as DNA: TGTGCCAGCAGCCATCTCTTAGCGGGAGCCCCCTACGAGCAGTACTTC. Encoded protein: CASSHLLAGAPYEQYF.

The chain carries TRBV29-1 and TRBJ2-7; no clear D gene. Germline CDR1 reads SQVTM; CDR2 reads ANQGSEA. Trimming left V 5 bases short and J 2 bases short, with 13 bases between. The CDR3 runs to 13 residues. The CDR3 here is CSVITGQTYEQYF. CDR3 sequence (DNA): TGCAGCGTTATTACTGGGCAGACCTACGAGCAGTACTTC.

The CDR3 spells CASSLGWGSTNEKLFF. The CDR3 region has the DNA TGTGCCAGCAGCTTAGGCTGGGGTTCAACTAATGAAAAACTGTTTTTT. The chain is built from TRBV7-9 and TRBJ1-4; the D is unclear. V lost 1 base, J lost 0 bases, and 9 bases lay in between. The CDR3 is 16 residues long. The germline V gene has CDR1 SEHNR and CDR2 FQNEAQ (reference sequence).

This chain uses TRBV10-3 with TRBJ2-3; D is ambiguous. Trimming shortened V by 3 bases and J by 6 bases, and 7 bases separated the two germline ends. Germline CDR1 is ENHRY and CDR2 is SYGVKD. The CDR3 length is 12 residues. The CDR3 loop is CAISDGGDTQYF. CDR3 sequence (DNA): TGTGCCATCAGTGACGGCGGTGATACGCAGTATTTT.

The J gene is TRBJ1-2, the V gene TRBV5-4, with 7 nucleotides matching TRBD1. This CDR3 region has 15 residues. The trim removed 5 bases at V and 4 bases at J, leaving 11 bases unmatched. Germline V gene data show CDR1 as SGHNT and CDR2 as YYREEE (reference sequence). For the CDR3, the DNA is TGTGCCAGCAGTTGGGGACAGACCCCTCTCTATGGCTACACCTTC. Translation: CASSWGQTPLYGYTF.